This TCR beta chain was obtained from a study of T cells in Graves' hyperthyroidism and ophthalmopathy. Study information: Blood was drawn when the patient was first diagnosed and still untreated. Whole-study findings and limits: Most thyroid clonotypes expanded above 0.001 were also detected in blood.

The CDR3 loop spans 12 amino acids. With 6 bases removed from V and 6 bases from J, the gap between germline ends came to 15 bases. CDR1 is DFQATT, CDR2 SNEGSKA, per germline (reference sequence). The source material, RNA transcripts, was used to amplify TCR beta CDR3 regions. A set of HTBI primers served as the primers for a first-round RT-PCR of the TCR CDR3. Via MiXCR, TCRdb re-called the multiplex PCR reads, giving one row per CDR3 protein. The sample records fewer than 250,000 distinct CDR3 sequences, around 26% being singletons. Of note for this clonotype: What it binds is not known.

The source is a woman aged 40 to 50 with Graves' ophthalmopathy. The rearrangement joins TRBV20-1 to TRBJ2-7, with D perhaps TRBD1 or TRBD2 (5 bases each). The source material was blood. As DNA, the CDR3 is TGCAGTGCCCCGGGCGAGAGGGGCGAGCAGTACTTC. Protein product: CSAPGERGEQYF.